This entry lists 28 T cell receptor beta chains sequenced from one sample in a study of regulatory T cells in long-lasting Graves disease. Time point denoted: newly diagnosed GD, antithyroid drugs for less than 3 months. After RNA was extracted from PBMCs, the TCR library was made from it. Arm-PCR of CDR3 regions with iRepertoire HTBI primers generated TCR beta libraries. TCRdb re-derived calls from the multiplex PCR reads in MiXCR, one entry per CDR3 protein. The sample shows 450,000 to 650,000 distinct CDR3 sequences, around 16% of them seen only once. This sample also belongs to another study, concerning T cells in Graves' hyperthyroidism and ophthalmopathy.

The material sequenced was peripheral blood mononuclear cells (PBMCs), taken at new diagnosis, from a patient treated with antithyroid drugs. The source of these receptors is a middle-aged woman with Graves disease.

This clonotype was observed at least ten times. V gene TRBV18 combines with J gene TRBJ2-1, with D perhaps assigned TRBD1 or TRBD2 (5 bases each). Trimming shortened V by 6 bases and J by 5 bases, and 8 bases separated the two germline ends. The germline V gene encodes CDR1 KGHSH and CDR2 LQKENI. The CDR3 is 12 amino acids. The CDR3 reads CASSRGDNEQFF. For the CDR3, the DNA is TGTGCCAGCTCGAGGGGCGACAATGAGCAGTTCTTC.

Ten or more counts support this clonotype. The gene calls are TRBV6-1 and TRBJ2-1; 9 bases fit TRBD1. V dropped 7 bases and J dropped 1; count of bases not matched to a gene: 5. This CDR3 has 15 amino acids. CDR1 is MNHNS, CDR2 SASEGT, per germline. CDR3 in amino acids: CASKGGQGSYNEQFF. The CDR3 DNA reads as TGTGCCAGCAAGGGGGGACAGGGTTCCTACAATGAGCAGTTCTTC.

This chain connects TRBV19 to TRBJ1-3; D unresolved. Germline loops: CDR1 LNHDA, CDR2 SQIVND (reference sequence). The CDR3 runs to 15 residues. The V end lost 5 bases, the J end lost 0 bases, and 11 bases lay between the germline ends. This CDR3 is CASSPETISGNTIYF. The DNA for the CDR3 is TGTGCCAGTAGTCCAGAGACGATCTCTGGAAACACCATATATTTT.

This clonotype was counted ten times or more. The chain carries TRBV3-1 and TRBJ2-7; the match to TRBD1 covers 7 bases. V was clipped by 5 bases and J by 9 bases; unmatched bases: 7. Germline CDR1 reads LGHDT; CDR2 reads YNNKEL (reference sequence). This CDR3 region has 12 residues. As DNA, the CDR3 is TGTGCCAGCAGCTTAACCACAGGGGTGCAGTACTTC. This gives the protein CASSLTTGVQYF.

This clonotype has ten or more counts. The rearrangement links TRBV5-1 to TRBJ1-1, with 8 bases lining up with TRBD1. Germline CDR1 reads SGHRS; CDR2 reads YFSETQ. Losses at the gene ends were 7 bases for V and 1 base for J; bases not matched to a gene: 9. This CDR3 comprises 15 residues. The CDR3 loop reads CASYTGGPPNTEAFF. DNA of the CDR3: TGCGCCAGCTACACAGGGGGGCCTCCGAACACTGAAGCTTTCTTT.

The J gene is TRBJ2-7, the V gene TRBV18, with a tentative D call TRBD2 (5 bases). Trimming left V 3 bases short and J 5 bases short, with 14 bases between. Germline loops: CDR1 KGHSH, CDR2 LQKENI. The CDR3 runs 14 residues. In nucleotides, the CDR3 is TGTGCCAGCTCACCCCAGAGAGGGTTCGACGAGCAGTACTTC. Its translation is CASSPQRGFDEQYF.

Ten or more counts support this clonotype. One end of the junction varies from germline; a read error may be responsible. The chain links TRBV5-1 to TRBJ2-3, with D hard to call. Germline V CDR1 and CDR2: SGHRS, YFSETQ. The CDR3 length is 13 residues. The DNA for the CDR3 is TGTGCCAGCAGTTTACCGGGCACAGATACGCAGTATTTT. It translates to CASSLPGTDTQYF.

In its sample, this clonotype was seen a few times. The chain uses TRBV6-1 and TRBJ1-2, with 7 bases identical to TRBD1. In germline, CDR1 is MNHNS, CDR2 SASEGT. This CDR3 is built from 15 residues. V lost 6 bases to trimming and J lost 2 bases; unmatched junction nucleotides: 9. In nucleotides, the CDR3 is TGTGCCAGCAGACTATTAGGACAGGTCAACTATGGCTACACCTTC. Translation: CASRLLGQVNYGYTF.

In this sample, this clonotype turned up a few times. The rearrangement uses TRBV5-4 and TRBJ2-3; D could derive from TRBD1 or TRBD2 (5 bases each). The CDR3 covers 15 residues. Germline loops: CDR1 SGHNT, CDR2 YYREEE (reference sequence). V was cut by 3 bases and J by 2 bases, with 13 bases left in between. The CDR3 nucleotides read TGTGCCAGCAGCTCCACCGGGACGGTCACAGATACGCAGTATTTT. Encoded protein: CASSSTGTVTDTQYF.

This clonotype was found many times. The V and J genes are TRBV19 and TRBJ2-7, with a tentative D call TRBD2 (6 bases). Germline lookup yields CDR1 LNHDA and CDR2 SQIVND (reference sequence). V lost 4 bases and J 2 bases, leaving 15 bases between the germline ends. The CDR3 spans 15 residues. The CDR3 DNA reads as TGTGCCAGTAGTAAGGAGGGACGGCAAGCCTACGAGCAGTACTTC. Its translation is CASSKEGRQAYEQYF.

This clonotype has ten or more counts. The chain is built from TRBV12-3 or TRBV12-4 and TRBJ1-5, with D perhaps matching TRBD1 (5 bases). The CDR3 has 14 amino acids. V lost 6 bases and J 3 bases, leaving 12 bases between the germline ends. Here the CDR3 reads CASSQDSDNQPQHF. In nucleotides, the CDR3 is TGTGCCAGCAGCCAAGACAGCGACAATCAGCCCCAGCATTTT.

This clonotype was picked up many times. The chain has TRBV11-2 and TRBJ1-2; D remains unclear. The V gene lost 1 base and the J gene lost 5 bases, with 5 bases spanning the gap. The CDR3 sequence is 12 residues long. Germline CDR1 reads SGHAT; CDR2 reads FQNNGV. CDR3 sequence (DNA): TGTGCCAGCAGCTTAGTTTCTTATGGCTACACCTTC. Its translation is CASSLVSYGYTF.

This clonotype was counted a few times. The V gene is TRBV27, the J gene TRBJ1-6; no clear D gene. CDR1 and CDR2 (germline): MNHEY, SMNVEV (reference sequence). CDR3 length: 14 residues. V shed 3 bases and J shed 9 bases, with 12 bases lying between them. CDR3 sequence (DNA): TGTGCCAGCAGTTTTATTTACCGGGCTTCACCCCTCCACTTT. It translates to CASSFIYRASPLHF.

The gene calls are TRBV29-1 and TRBJ1-2, with TRBD1 as a possible D gene (5 bases). CDR1 and CDR2 from the germline V gene are SQVTM and ANQGSEA. The CDR3 loop spans 14 amino acids. The V end was cut by 0 bases, the J end by 7 bases, with 15 bases between. The CDR3 reads CSVEDLTELGGYTF. In DNA, the CDR3 is TGCAGCGTTGAAGATTTGACAGAATTGGGTGGCTACACCTTC.

This clonotype occurred many times. The chain is built from TRBV10-3 and TRBJ1-1; D is perhaps TRBD1 (6 bases). CDR1 and CDR2 (germline): ENHRY, SYGVKD. There are 15 residues in the CDR3. Trimming stripped 4 bases from V and 3 bases from J, with 15 bases between. The CDR3 spells CAISGGKEGDTEAFF. The CDR3, as DNA: TGTGCCATCAGTGGGGGGAAGGAGGGGGACACTGAAGCTTTCTTT.

This clonotype was seen ten or more times. The chain carries TRBV2 and TRBJ1-6, with D uncertain. Germline CDR1 is SNHLY and CDR2 is FYNNEI. Trimming shortened V by 7 bases and J by 14 bases, and 18 bases separated the two germline ends. This CDR3 spans 13 amino acids. CDR3 coding DNA: TGTGCCAGCAACTTTGAAGTAGTTGGGACCCTCCACTTT. Translating it yields CASNFEVVGTLHF. Looking up the rest from reference TRBV2 and TRBJ1-6 gives the full variable domain: EPEVTQTPSHQVTQMGQEVILRCVPISNHLYFYWYRQILGQKVEFLVSFYNNEISEKSEIFDDQFSVERPDGSNFTLKIRSTKLEDSAMYFCASNFEVVGTLHFGNGTRLTVT.

This clonotype was found a few times. V gene TRBV29-1 combines with J gene TRBJ2-5; weak D call: TRBD2 (5 bases). The V gene's germline CDR1 is SQVTM and CDR2 ANQGSEA. This CDR3 contains 20 residues. Trimming took off 2 bases at V and 1 base at J, with 29 bases between the two ends. CDR3 region: CSVETPSSGQEGLSQETQYF. Here the CDR3 DNA reads TGCAGCGTTGAAACCCCATCAAGTGGTCAGGAAGGACTGAGCCAAGAGACCCAGTACTTC.

In its sample, this clonotype was seen many times. The chain is built from TRBV20-1 and TRBJ2-7; 8 bases align to TRBD1. CDR3 length: 15 residues. V gave up 7 bases and J gave up 3 bases; unmatched junction bases: 14. Germline lookup yields CDR1 DFQATT and CDR2 SNEGSKA (reference sequence). The CDR3 here is CSGLPQGAKNYEQYF. The CDR3 region has the DNA TGCAGTGGCCTCCCTCAGGGGGCGAAGAACTACGAGCAGTACTTC.

This clonotype has just a few counts. The CDR3 does not end in the conserved phenylalanine or tryptophan, so this is likely a read error. The DNA is left out, because the CDR3 cannot be placed on it with certainty; the CDR3 is given as TCRdb lists it. The chain joins TRBV12-3 or TRBV12-4 to TRBJ2-4; the table assigns TRBD1, which was not confirmed against the DNA. Termini included, the CDR3 measures 13 amino acids. The CDR3 loop is CASSVSGGQYFGP.

This clonotype was seen many times. The chain combines TRBV11-2 with TRBJ2-7, with 9 bases identical to TRBD2. Germline CDR1 is SGHAT and CDR2 is FQNNGV. The CDR3 loop spans 15 amino acids. Trimming removed 1 base from V and 3 bases from J; junction bases left unmatched: 4. The CDR3: CASSLAAGGIYEQYF. The CDR3 DNA sequence: TGTGCCAGCAGCTTAGCAGCGGGGGGCATCTACGAGCAGTACTTC.

This clonotype was seen ten or more times. This rearrangement joins TRBV11-2 to TRBJ1-2; D unclear. This CDR3 region has 16 residues. Germline V gene data show CDR1 as SGHAT and CDR2 as FQNNGV. V gave up 1 base and J gave up 4 bases, with 16 bases separating them. CDR3: CASSLAVGRAFYGYTF. The CDR3, as DNA: TGTGCCAGCAGCTTAGCGGTTGGTAGGGCGTTCTATGGCTACACCTTC. Full variable domain (rest looked up from reference TRBV11-2 and TRBJ1-2): EAGVAQSPRYKIIEKRQSVAFWCNPISGHATLYWYQQILGQGPKLLIQFQNNGVVDDSQLPKDRFSAERLKGVDSTLKIQPAKLEDSAVYLCASSLAVGRAFYGYTFGSGTRLTVV.

This clonotype was found a few times. The chain combines TRBV9 with TRBJ2-5; D remains unclear. CDR1 is SGDLS and CDR2 is YYNGEE in the germline V gene. V was clipped by 0 bases and J by 0 bases, with 9 bases between them. The CDR3 is 15 residues long. CDR3 in amino acids: CASSVGLGYQETQYF. In nucleotides, the CDR3 is TGTGCCAGCAGCGTAGGTTTAGGCTACCAAGAGACCCAGTACTTC.

J is TRBJ2-2 and V is TRBV20-1; D uncertain. Trimming left V 0 bases short and J 5 bases short, with 10 bases between. Looked up from germline, CDR1 is DFQATT and CDR2 is SNEGSKA (reference sequence). The CDR3 has 14 amino acids. Written as DNA, the CDR3 is TGCAGTGCTAGAGAGGTTGGCTGGACCGGGGAGCTGTTTTTT. It translates to CSAREVGWTGELFF.

This clonotype came up once. V gene TRBV19 combines with J gene TRBJ2-3, with 8 nucleotides matching TRBD1. The V segment lost 5 bases and the J segment 2 bases; nucleotides outside the gene matches: 9. The CDR3 has 16 residues. Germline-derived CDR1 and CDR2 are LNHDA and SQIVND (reference sequence). The CDR3 protein is CASSPDRVAITDTQYF. The CDR3 coding sequence is TGTGCCAGTAGTCCGGACAGGGTCGCTATCACAGATACGCAGTATTTT.

This clonotype appeared many times. The V call is TRBV7-2, the J call TRBJ1-1; no firm D call. Germline V CDR1 and CDR2: SGHTA, FQGNSA. This CDR3 is built from 14 residues. Trimming removed 3 bases from V and 0 bases from J, with 8 bases in between. The CDR3 region is CASSLVGVNTEAFF. The CDR3, as DNA: TGTGCCAGCAGCTTGGTAGGCGTGAACACTGAAGCTTTCTTT.

This chain connects TRBV19 to TRBJ1-1; 11 nucleotides line up with TRBD1. The CDR3 contains 13 residues. V gave up 1 base and J gave up 10 bases; unmatched junction bases: 2. Germline lookup yields CDR1 LNHDA and CDR2 SQIVND (reference sequence). CDR3 protein: CASSIGDRGTAFF. CDR3 DNA sequence: TGTGCCAGTAGTATAGGGGACAGGGGGACAGCTTTCTTT.

At least ten counts were recorded for this clonotype. The gene calls are TRBV3-1 and TRBJ2-3, with 11 bases fitting TRBD2. The CDR3 covers 15 residues. V lost 3 bases to trimming and J lost 6 bases; unmatched junction nucleotides: 5. Germline V gives CDR1 LGHDT, CDR2 YNNKEL (reference sequence). The CDR3 nucleotides read TGTGCCAGCAGCCAGGGACTAGCGGTGGGGGATACGCAGTATTTT. Translation gives CASSQGLAVGDTQYF.

The chain employs TRBV6-1 and TRBJ1-3; D remains unclear. The ends were cut back, 6 bases at V and 8 bases at J, with 14 bases in the middle. Germline CDR1 MNHNS, CDR2 SASEGT. The CDR3 runs to 13 residues. The CDR3 nucleotides are TGTGCCAGCAGCCCTCTAGTCTCTTACACCATATATTTT. Protein sequence: CASSPLVSYTIYF.